A selection of T cell receptor beta chains follows, all from one sample in a study of post-analysis software for immune sequencing data. From the PCR reads, TCRdb called clonotypes with MiXCR, one entry per CDR3 protein. This table holds a few hundred thousand distinct CDR3 sequences, about a third found once. Sequenced: blood. All receptors come from a girl aged 5-17 years with multiple sclerosis. The CDR3 runs from the conserved cysteine through the conserved F or W. A D gene is named only where the DNA matches it firmly. Only part of the rows carry a size: once, few, many, or a class if the clone is expanded.

v_call: TRBV20-1; d_call: -; clone_size: -; j_call: TRBJ1-2; cdr3_aa: CSPLGPQNPYGYTF; cdr3_nt: TGCAGTCCCCTCGGGCCTCAGAATCCCTATGGCTACACCTTC
v_call: TRBV7-9; d_call: TRBD1; clone_size: -; j_call: TRBJ2-1; cdr3_aa: CASSHQQTVNRGPKYNEQFF; cdr3_nt: TGTGCCAGCAGCCACCAACAGACCGTTAACAGGGGCCCAAAATACAATGAGCAGTTCTTC
v_call: TRBV7-9; d_call: -; clone_size: -; j_call: TRBJ1-2; cdr3_aa: CASSLAVEATNYGYTF; cdr3_nt: TGTGCCAGCAGCTTAGCGGTCGAGGCAACTAACTATGGCTACACCTTC
v_call: TRBV20-1; d_call: -; clone_size: -; j_call: TRBJ1-1; cdr3_aa: CSAAGRGRGEAFF; cdr3_nt: TGCAGTGCTGCAGGTCGGGGGCGCGGAGAAGCTTTCTTT
v_call: TRBV29-1; d_call: -; clone_size: -; j_call: TRBJ2-7; cdr3_aa: CSVEDFGSQGTYEQYF; cdr3_nt: TGCAGCGTTGAAGATTTTGGGTCCCAAGGCACCTACGAGCAGTACTTC
v_call: TRBV7-7; d_call: -; clone_size: few; j_call: TRBJ2-5; cdr3_aa: CASSPDLQETQYF; cdr3_nt: TGTGCTAGCAGCCCGGACCTCCAAGAGACCCAGTACTTC
v_call: TRBV7-3; d_call: -; clone_size: few; j_call: TRBJ2-7; cdr3_aa: CASRNQGPSYEQYF; cdr3_nt: TGTGCCAGCAGAAATCAGGGGCCCTCCTACGAGCAGTACTTC
v_call: TRBV29-1; d_call: TRBD1; clone_size: few; j_call: TRBJ2-5; cdr3_aa: CSVDGQGLVTQYF; cdr3_nt: TGCAGCGTCGATGGACAGGGGTTGGTGACCCAGTACTTC
v_call: TRBV18; d_call: -; clone_size: many; j_call: TRBJ2-7; cdr3_aa: CASSPGQSPEQYF; cdr3_nt: TGTGCCAGCTCACCTGGGCAGTCACCCGAGCAGTACTTC
v_call: TRBV18; d_call: TRBD1; clone_size: -; j_call: TRBJ1-1; cdr3_aa: CASSPRTGDAFF; cdr3_nt: TGTGCCAGCTCACCGAGGACAGGGGACGCTTTCTTT
v_call: TRBV20-1; d_call: TRBD1; clone_size: -; j_call: TRBJ1-1; cdr3_aa: CSALGTANTEAFF; cdr3_nt: TGCAGTGCTCTCGGGACAGCGAACACTGAAGCTTTCTTT
v_call: TRBV14; d_call: -; clone_size: -; j_call: TRBJ2-5; cdr3_aa: CASSQEPGQLFQETQYF; cdr3_nt: TGTGCCAGCAGCCAAGAACCAGGTCAACTTTTTCAAGAGACCCAGTACTTC
v_call: TRBV9; d_call: -; clone_size: -; j_call: TRBJ2-1; cdr3_aa: CASSVGLPSSYNEQFF; cdr3_nt: TGTGCCAGCAGCGTAGGCCTCCCGAGCTCCTACAATGAGCAGTTCTTC
v_call: TRBV5-1; d_call: TRBD2; clone_size: -; j_call: TRBJ2-7; cdr3_aa: CASSLDPSGGARYEQYF; cdr3_nt: TGCGCCAGCAGCTTGGATCCTAGCGGGGGGGCAAGGTACGAGCAGTACTTC
v_call: TRBV5-6; d_call: TRBD2; clone_size: -; j_call: TRBJ2-1; cdr3_aa: CASSLGPAGATYNEQFF; cdr3_nt: TGTGCCAGCAGCTTGGGCCCAGCGGGGGCCACCTACAATGAGCAGTTCTTC
v_call: TRBV7-2; d_call: -; clone_size: few; j_call: TRBJ2-3; cdr3_aa: CASSRHRASTDTQYF; cdr3_nt: TGTGCCAGCAGCCGCCACCGTGCTAGCACAGATACGCAGTATTTT
v_call: TRBV3-1; d_call: -; clone_size: -; j_call: TRBJ2-5; cdr3_aa: CASSQDHLAAGNQYF; cdr3_nt: TGTGCCAGCAGCCAAGACCATCTAGCAGCGGGTAATCAGTACTTC
v_call: TRBV5-1; d_call: TRBD2; clone_size: -; j_call: TRBJ2-7; cdr3_aa: CASSLIERGDSYEQYF; cdr3_nt: TGCGCCAGCAGCTTAATCGAGCGGGGGGATTCCTACGAGCAGTACTTC
v_call: TRBV20-1; d_call: -; clone_size: few; j_call: TRBJ1-1; cdr3_aa: CSARDGQPMNTEAFF; cdr3_nt: TGCAGTGCTAGAGACGGACAGCCGATGAACACTGAAGCTTTCTTT
v_call: TRBV10-2; d_call: -; clone_size: -; j_call: TRBJ2-1; cdr3_aa: CASGRSSYNEQFF; cdr3_nt: TGCGCCAGTGGTAGGAGCTCCTACAATGAGCAGTTCTTC
v_call: TRBV20-1; d_call: -; clone_size: -; j_call: TRBJ2-3; cdr3_aa: CSARPGESTDTQYF; cdr3_nt: TGCAGTGCTAGGCCAGGGGAGAGCACAGATACGCAGTATTTT
v_call: TRBV20-1; d_call: TRBD2; clone_size: few; j_call: TRBJ2-3; cdr3_aa: CSAPVQRGGGVTQYF; cdr3_nt: TGCAGTGCTCCCGTTCAGCGGGGGGGCGGCGTTACGCAGTATTTT
v_call: TRBV11-2; d_call: -; clone_size: few; j_call: TRBJ2-3; cdr3_aa: CASSFSGISTDTQYF; cdr3_nt: TGTGCCAGCAGCTTTAGTGGGATAAGCACAGATACGCAGTATTTT